The next 15 T cell receptor beta chains were all read from a single sample in a study of OX40 agonist ivuxolimab in advanced cancers. Profiled with immunoSEQ multiplex PCR; TCRdb holds only in-frame clones, not every one. The sample contains about 80,000 clones, more than 90% of which appear only once. Specimen: CD4+ or CD8+ T cells sorted from blood, collected in a trial of the OX40 agonist ivuxolimab. These receptors all stem from an adult with an advanced solid tumor such as melanoma, head and neck, liver or kidney cancer.

V is TRBV2 and J is TRBJ1-2; 8 bases align to TRBD1. The CDR3 has 13 amino acids. J lost 6 bases, V lost 4 bases, and 4 bases had no gene match. Germline CDR1 reads SNHLY; CDR2 reads FYNNEI. The CDR3 sequence: CASSGRGRDGYTF. Here the CDR3 DNA reads TGTGCCAGCAGTGGCAGGGGGCGGGATGGCTACACCTTC.

The chain is built from TRBV19 and TRBJ2-7, with 10 positions matching TRBD1. Unmatched junction bases numbered 7, after V lost 5 bases and J lost 3 bases. This CDR3 has 15 amino acids. Germline V gene lookup returns CDR1 LNHDA and CDR2 SQIVND (reference sequence). CDR3 nucleotides: TGTGCCAGTAGTGTCGGACAGGGGGGCTTCTACGAGCAGTACTTC. Protein product: CASSVGQGGFYEQYF.

This clone was observed a single time. The rearrangement joins TRBV29-1 to TRBJ2-3; D is unresolved. The CDR3 runs to 14 residues. Germline V gives CDR1 SQVTM, CDR2 ANQGSEA. The CDR3 nucleotides read TGCGGGTGGAAACGGGCCGTAAGCACAGATACGCAGTATTTT. Protein sequence: CGWKRAVSTDTQYF.

About this clone: This specimen includes other DNA sequences encoding the same CDR3. The chain couples TRBV7-9 to TRBJ1-5; TRBD1 is a possible D gene (6 bases). CDR3 length: 14 amino acids. Per germline, CDR1 SEHNR and CDR2 FQNEAQ (reference sequence). V lost 4 bases to trimming and J lost 4 bases, with 11 bases between them. The CDR3: CASSSTGSNQPQHF. In DNA form, the CDR3 reads TGTGCCAGCAGCTCAACAGGGTCGAATCAGCCCCAGCATTTT.

The chain recombines TRBV6-5 with TRBJ2-7; 9 positions agree with TRBD1. The CDR3 covers 15 residues. Germline loops: CDR1 MNHEY, CDR2 SVGAGI. V gave up 1 base and J gave up 6 bases; unmatched junction bases: 7. The CDR3 here is CASSYFRTGVGEQYF. As DNA, the CDR3 is TGTGCCAGCAGTTACTTCCGGACAGGGGTAGGCGAGCAGTACTTC.

This chain uses TRBV6-1 with TRBJ1-2; D perhaps matches TRBD1 (5 bases). CDR3 size: 18 residues. Trimming removed 2 bases at V and 7 bases at J, with 26 bases between. CDR1 is MNHNS and CDR2 is SASEGT in the germline V gene. CDR3 in DNA: TGTGCCAGCAGTGAATTTGGTAAAGTCGGCAGGGAAGCGGGTGGCTACACCTTC. Residues: CASSEFGKVGREAGGYTF.

The rearrangement links TRBV30 to TRBJ1-2; D gene ambiguous. CDR1 is GTSNPN, CDR2 SVGIG, per germline (reference sequence). Trimming removed 3 bases from V and 0 bases from J, with 17 bases in between. The CDR3 is 16 residues long. As DNA, the CDR3 is TGTGCCTGGAGCGGAGGCGCTGGGCTGCCTAACTATGGCTACACCTTC. Translated, it gives CAWSGGAGLPNYGYTF.

This rearrangement joins TRBV7-9 to TRBJ2-7; D not certain. The CDR3 spans 11 residues. The germline gives CDR1 SEHNR, CDR2 FQNEAQ (reference sequence). Trimming took off 5 bases at V and 2 bases at J, with 4 bases between the two ends. Written as DNA, the CDR3 is TGTGCCAGCAGCGCAGCCTACGAGCAGTACTTC. Translated: CASSAAYEQYF. Full variable domain (missing parts from reference TRBV7-9 and TRBJ2-7): DTGVSQNPRHKITKRGQNVTFRCDPISEHNRLYWYRQTLGQGPEFLTYFQNEAQLEKSRLLSDRFSAERPKGSFSTLEIQRTEQGDSAMYLCASSAAYEQYFGPGTRLTVT.

The rearrangement links TRBV30 to TRBJ2-3; no clear D. The CDR3 is 13 amino acids. Trimming took off 1 base at V and 2 bases at J, with 7 bases between the two ends. Per the germline V gene, CDR1 is GTSNPN and CDR2 is SVGIG (reference sequence). The CDR3: CAWSGSLTDTQYF. DNA for the CDR3: TGTGCCTGGAGTGGATCCCTCACAGATACGCAGTATTTT.

The V call is TRBV28, the J call TRBJ1-2; D not resolved. There are 14 residues in the CDR3. V was cut by 7 bases and J by 3 bases, with 15 bases left in between. The germline V gene encodes CDR1 MDHEN and CDR2 SYDVKM. CDR3 residues: CASTQAATYYGYTF. As DNA, the CDR3 is TGTGCCAGCACCCAGGCCGCGACTTACTATGGCTACACCTTC.

In this sample, this clone turned up once. The V call is TRBV6-1, the J call TRBJ2-3; D gene uncertain. V dropped 1 base and J dropped 5 bases, with 13 bases sitting between them. Per the germline V gene, CDR1 is MNHNS and CDR2 is SASEGT. The length of the CDR3 is 15 residues. The CDR3 sequence is CASSEGRGRQDTQYF. CDR3 nucleotides: TGTGCCAGCAGTGAAGGTCGTGGGCGGCAAGATACGCAGTATTTT.

The chain joins TRBV28 to TRBJ2-3; D is perhaps TRBD2 (6 bases). Germline V gene lookup returns CDR1 MDHEN and CDR2 SYDVKM. The CDR3 runs to 14 residues. Trimming took off 3 bases at V and 2 bases at J, with 9 bases between the two ends. CDR3 coding DNA: TGTGCCAGCAGTTTGGAGGGACTCACAGATACGCAGTATTTT. Its protein product is CASSLEGLTDTQYF.

The chain uses TRBV7-8 and TRBJ2-3; no reliable D call. Germline V gene sequence: CDR1 SGHVS, CDR2 FQNEAQ. Trimming removed 4 bases at V and 4 bases at J, with 6 bases between. The CDR3 spans 12 residues. This CDR3 reads CASSSRPDTQYF. DNA of the CDR3: TGTGCCAGCAGCTCAAGACCAGATACGCAGTATTTT. Filled out from reference TRBV7-8 and TRBJ2-3, the complete variable domain reads GAGVSQSPRYKVAKRGQDVALRCDPISGHVSLFWYQQALGQGPEFLTYFQNEAQLDKSGLPSDRFFAERPEGSVSTLKIQRTQQEDSAVYLCASSSRPDTQYFGPGTRLTVL.

In DNA form, the CDR3 reads TGTGCCAGCAGCTTAGGTGGAGATACGCAGTATTTT. Its translation is CASSLGGDTQYF. The V call is TRBV11-3, the J call TRBJ2-3; no firm D call. The V end lost 1 base, the J end lost 5 bases, and 4 bases lay between the germline ends. The CDR3 is 12 amino acids. The germline V gene has CDR1 SGHNT and CDR2 YENEEA.

The rearrangement joins TRBV27 to TRBJ2-3; D possibly uses TRBD1 or TRBD2 (5 bases each). The germline V gene has CDR1 MNHEY and CDR2 SMNVEV (reference sequence). This CDR3 region has 15 residues. V lost 5 bases to trimming and J lost 1 base, with 13 bases between them. Here the CDR3 reads CASSRGWQGTDTQYF. The CDR3 region has the DNA TGTGCCAGCAGTCGGGGCTGGCAGGGCACAGATACGCAGTATTTT.